The 30 T cell receptor beta chains reported below all come from one sample, sequenced in a study of T-cell reconstitution after alpha-beta-depleted transplantation in children. Unique molecular identifiers were incorporated during preparation of the TCRbeta library. TCRdb recomputed calls from the PCR reads with MiXCR, one row per CDR3 protein. The top ten clones hold 7% to 9.5% of a sample with around 300,000 distinct CDR3 sequences, roughly a tenth of them seen once. Here the sequenced sample was PBMCs, taken before TCRalphabeta/CD19-depleted stem cell transplant. Source of these receptors: a boy under two years old with acute myeloid leukemia, due to receive a stem cell transplant.

This clonotype has a count of ten or more. V is TRBV28 and J is TRBJ2-7, with a tentative D call TRBD1 (6 bases). Germline CDR1 is MDHEN and CDR2 is SYDVKM. Trimming took off 3 bases at V and 0 bases at J, with 12 bases between the two ends. The CDR3 is made up of 15 amino acids. The CDR3 loop is CASSLVGRGSYEQYF. The CDR3 coding sequence is TGTGCCAGCAGTTTGGTGGGCAGGGGCTCCTACGAGCAGTACTTC.

In this sample, this clonotype turned up many times. CDR3 residues: CASSYPPPGQGYNEQFF. The CDR3 nucleotides are TGTGCCAGCAGTTATCCTCCTCCGGGACAGGGATACAATGAGCAGTTCTTC. V gene TRBV6-5 combines with J gene TRBJ2-1, with 9 bases identical to TRBD1. Per germline, CDR1 MNHEY and CDR2 SVGAGI. The CDR3 covers 17 residues. The junction had 10 bases not matched to a gene; V was cut back by 3 bases and J by 4 bases.

This clonotype has ten or more counts. The chain carries TRBV12-3 or TRBV12-4 and TRBJ2-3, with D tentatively TRBD1 (6 bases). The V gene lost 5 bases and the J gene lost 12 bases, with 15 bases spanning the gap. CDR3 length: 12 residues. The CDR3 loop is CASSVGSGVQYF. The CDR3 coding sequence is TGTGCCAGCAGTGTAGGGTCAGGGGTACAGTATTTT.

This clonotype was recorded many times. V usage is TRBV7-2 and J usage is TRBJ2-5; 12 bases are shared with TRBD2. This CDR3 has 17 amino acids. The V segment lost 3 bases and the J segment 1 base; nucleotides outside the gene matches: 6. Germline assignment: CDR1 SGHTA and CDR2 FQGNSA. CDR3 sequence reads: CASSFALAGGFQETQYF. Written as DNA, the CDR3 is TGTGCCAGCAGCTTCGCACTAGCGGGAGGCTTCCAAGAGACCCAGTACTTC.

This clonotype has ten or more counts. The V and J genes are TRBV5-1 and TRBJ2-1, with 12 bases identical to TRBD1. J was trimmed by 8 bases and V by 3 bases; bases with no gene match: 9. Per the germline V gene, CDR1 is SGHRS and CDR2 is YFSETQ. The CDR3 is made up of 16 amino acids. CDR3 DNA: TGCGCCAGCAGCTCCGGGACAGGGGGCTTTGACTATGAGCAGTTCTTC. It yields the protein CASSSGTGGFDYEQFF. Complete variable domain (other parts from reference TRBV5-1 and TRBJ2-1): KAGVTQTPRYLIKTRGQQVTLSCSPISGHRSVSWYQQTPGQGLQFLFEYFSETQRNKGNFPGRFSGRQFSNSRSEMNVSTLELGDSALYLCASSSGTGGFDYEQFFGPGTRLTVL.

This clonotype was counted many times. The rearrangement joins TRBV20-1 to TRBJ2-3; TRBD2 agrees at 11 bases. Germline-derived CDR1 and CDR2 are DFQATT and SNEGSKA (reference sequence). The CDR3 spans 18 residues. Germline trimming cut 0 bases from V and 5 bases from J; bases unmatched to any gene: 13. In DNA form, the CDR3 reads TGCAGTGCTAGAGATGGGCGCATAGCGGGGGGGCGTAAAGATACGCAGTATTTT. It codes for CSARDGRIAGGRKDTQYF.

The chain carries TRBV7-6 and TRBJ2-2; 8 nucleotides align to TRBD2. V was pared by 3 bases and J by 6 bases, with 15 bases of the junction left unmatched. This CDR3 contains 18 residues. Germline assignment: CDR1 SGHVS and CDR2 FNYEAQ. The chain's CDR3 is CASSFPLAGSPKPGELFF. The CDR3 region has the DNA TGTGCCAGCAGCTTTCCGCTAGCGGGTTCTCCCAAACCCGGGGAGCTGTTTTTT.

The gene calls are TRBV5-1 and TRBJ2-3; TRBD1 aligns across 7 bases. V trimming: 4 bases; J trimming: 11 bases; junction bases outside the gene matches: 4. The CDR3 contains 11 residues. Germline V gives CDR1 SGHRS, CDR2 YFSETQ. CDR3 coding DNA: TGCGCCAGCAGCGAGGGGGCAGAGCAGTATTTT. This gives the protein CASSEGAEQYF.

This clonotype has ten or more counts. The chain has TRBV6-5 and TRBJ2-3, with D possibly matching TRBD2 (6 bases). The CDR3 has 14 residues. V was cut by 2 bases and J by 1 base, with 7 bases left in between. Germline V gene lookup returns CDR1 MNHEY and CDR2 SVGAGI. CDR3 in DNA: TGTGCCAGCAGTTACCCTAGCGGCACAGATACGCAGTATTTT. Amino acids: CASSYPSGTDTQYF.

In its sample, this clonotype was seen many times. The gene calls are TRBV9 and TRBJ2-2; 9 bases fit TRBD1. CDR3 length equals 18 residues. The V gene end was trimmed by 3 bases and the J gene end by 2 bases; junction bases not matched to a gene: 11. Germline CDR1 and CDR2: SGDLS and YYNGEE. The chain's CDR3 is CASSGWTGEMSNTGELFF. The CDR3 nucleotides are TGTGCCAGCAGCGGATGGACAGGGGAAATGTCAAACACCGGGGAGCTGTTTTTT.

The sample holds a few counts of this clonotype. The chain uses TRBV20-1 and TRBJ2-5, with D unresolved. From germline, CDR1 is DFQATT and CDR2 SNEGSKA (reference sequence). The V end lost 3 bases, the J end lost 5 bases, and 7 bases lay between the germline ends. This CDR3 is 11 amino acids long. The CDR3 loop reads CSARALETQYF. CDR3 sequence (DNA): TGCAGTGCTAGGGCTCTGGAGACCCAGTACTTC.

Worth noting for this clonotype: At one end, the junction sequence differs from germline, possibly due to a read error. V usage is TRBV20-1 and J usage is TRBJ2-1; D is ambiguous. Germline lookup yields CDR1 DFQATT and CDR2 SNEGSKA (reference sequence). CDR3 length: 9 amino acids. As DNA, the CDR3 is TGCAGTGCTAGTATACCGCAGATCTTC. It yields the protein CSASIPQIF.

This clonotype was seen repeatedly, ten times or more. V usage is TRBV5-1 and J usage is TRBJ2-7, with TRBD1 matching over 10 bases. Trimming removed 0 bases from V and 5 bases from J; junction bases left unmatched: 11. CDR1 SGHRS and CDR2 YFSETQ come from the germline V gene. The CDR3 is made up of 17 amino acids. This CDR3 reads CASSLGPLTGGADEQYF. The DNA for the CDR3 is TGCGCCAGCAGCTTGGGGCCGTTGACAGGGGGCGCGGACGAGCAGTACTTC.

In this sample, this clonotype turned up a few times. The V gene is TRBV12-3 or TRBV12-4, the J gene TRBJ2-5, with D possibly being TRBD1 or TRBD2 (5 bases each). The CDR3 loop spans 14 amino acids. Between the trimmed V and J ends, which lost 6 bases and 3 bases, there was a span of 14 bases. CDR3 residues: CASRFPGPKETQYF. DNA of the CDR3: TGTGCCAGCAGGTTCCCGGGACCAAAAGAGACCCAGTACTTC.

This clonotype was observed at least ten times. The chain's CDR3 is CSVDVGETQYF. CDR3 nucleotides: TGCAGCGTTGATGTAGGGGAGACCCAGTACTTC. V is TRBV29-1 and J is TRBJ2-5; D is unclear. Germline CDR1 SQVTM, CDR2 ANQGSEA. V gave up 3 bases and J gave up 5 bases, with 7 bases separating them. This CDR3 region has 11 residues.

There are many counts of this clonotype. The gene calls are TRBV10-3 and TRBJ1-2; TRBD1 agrees at 7 bases. V lost 6 bases and J lost 3; bases outside the gene matches: 1. Per the germline V gene, CDR1 is ENHRY and CDR2 is SYGVKD. The length of the CDR3 is 12 residues. The CDR3, as DNA: TGTGCCATCAGGCAGGGGGACTATGGCTACACCTTC. The encoded protein is CAIRQGDYGYTF.

The chain couples TRBV5-4 to TRBJ2-5, with 8 bases matching TRBD2. Germline loops: CDR1 SGHNT, CDR2 YYREEE (reference sequence). The CDR3 has 16 amino acids. With 2 bases clipped from V and 4 bases from J, the junction kept 10 bases outside the gene matches. CDR3: CASSFRQTSAGETQYF. In nucleotides, the CDR3 is TGTGCCAGCAGCTTTCGTCAGACTAGCGCCGGAGAGACCCAGTACTTC. Complete variable domain (other parts from reference TRBV5-4 and TRBJ2-5): ETGVTQSPTHLIKTRGQQVTLRCSSQSGHNTVSWYQQALGQGPQFIFQYYREEENGRGNFPPRFSGLQFPNYSSELNVNALELDDSALYLCASSFRQTSAGETQYFGPGTRLLVL.

Many counts were recorded for this clonotype. This chain links TRBV4-3 with TRBJ2-3; a weak D match, TRBD2 (7 bases). Trimming shortened V by 1 base and J by 1 base, and 12 bases separated the two germline ends. This CDR3 is 16 amino acids long. Germline V gene data show CDR1 as LGHNA and CDR2 as YSLEER. Written as DNA, the CDR3 is TGCGCCAGCAGCCAAGTACAGGGAGGGGGCACAGATACGCAGTATTTT. It specifies CASSQVQGGGTDTQYF.

In its sample, this clonotype was seen many times. One end of the junction does not line up with germline, which may come from a read error. This chain joins TRBV28 and TRBJ1-2; D is unclear. The CDR3 consists of 13 residues. CDR1 and CDR2 from the germline V gene are MDHEN and SYDVKM. The CDR3 DNA sequence: TGTGCCAGCAAGGATCGTGCTAACTCTGGCTACACCTTC. The encoded protein is CASKDRANSGYTF.

This clonotype was picked up a small number of times. The chain is built from TRBV7-2 and TRBJ2-3; 9 bases are shared with TRBD2. Unmatched junction bases numbered 12, after V lost 6 bases and J lost 2 bases. Germline values: CDR1 SGHTA, CDR2 FQGNSA. The CDR3 extends over 17 amino acids. CDR3 protein: CASRLAREGYFTDTQYF. CDR3 in DNA: TGTGCCAGCAGGTTGGCGCGGGAGGGCTACTTCACAGATACGCAGTATTTT.

This clonotype was counted ten times or more. The CDR3 loop is CSARENQGTGSYYNEQFF. CDR3 nucleotide sequence: TGCAGTGCTAGAGAGAACCAGGGGACAGGGAGTTACTACAATGAGCAGTTCTTC. The J gene is TRBJ2-1, the V gene TRBV20-1; TRBD1 agrees at 9 bases. CDR3 length: 18 amino acids. V shed 0 bases and J 3 bases; nucleotides not matched to a gene: 12. CDR1 is DFQATT and CDR2 is SNEGSKA in the germline V gene (reference sequence).

The CDR3 sequence: CASSFASTSSYNEQFF. The CDR3 DNA reads as TGTGCCAGCAGCTTTGCGTCGACTAGCTCCTACAATGAGCAGTTCTTC. The chain uses TRBV11-2 and TRBJ2-1; D is perhaps TRBD2 (6 bases). V lost 3 bases to trimming and J lost 0 bases, with 12 bases between them. Per germline, CDR1 SGHAT and CDR2 FQNNGV. The CDR3 runs 16 residues. The whole variable domain, filled in from reference TRBV11-2 and TRBJ2-1, reads EAGVAQSPRYKIIEKRQSVAFWCNPISGHATLYWYQQILGQGPKLLIQFQNNGVVDDSQLPKDRFSAERLKGVDSTLKIQPAKLEDSAVYLCASSFASTSSYNEQFFGPGTRLTVL.

This clonotype has a count of ten or more. The rearrangement uses TRBV20-1 and TRBJ2-5; unclear D gene. The CDR3 is made up of 13 amino acids. The ends were cut back, 0 bases at V and 1 base at J, with 6 bases in the middle. The germline V gene has CDR1 DFQATT and CDR2 SNEGSKA (reference sequence). DNA of the CDR3: TGCAGTGCTAGAGAAGTAAGCCAAGAGACCCAGTACTTC. This sequence encodes CSAREVSQETQYF.

This clonotype showed up many times. The rearrangement links TRBV14 to TRBJ2-1; 8 nucleotides align to TRBD1. This CDR3 spans 16 amino acids. The germline V gene encodes CDR1 SGHDN and CDR2 FVKESK. The J segment lost 2 bases and the V segment lost 4 bases, leaving 7 bases of the junction unmatched. The CDR3 bases are TGTGCCAGCAGCCGCGGACAGGGTTGGGCCTACAATGAGCAGTTCTTC. This gives the protein CASSRGQGWAYNEQFF.

Many counts were recorded for this clonotype. In nucleotides, the CDR3 is TGTGCCAGCAGTTACACTGACAGGGTCACTGAAGCTTTCTTT. As protein: CASSYTDRVTEAFF. The rearrangement uses TRBV6-5 and TRBJ1-1, with 7 bases matching TRBD1. V lost 2 bases, J lost 4 bases, and 4 bases stayed unmatched. This CDR3 comprises 14 residues. CDR1 and CDR2 (germline): MNHEY, SVGAGI.

This clonotype was recorded many times. The rearrangement uses TRBV7-9 and TRBJ1-1; D remains unclear. The CDR3 sequence is 13 residues long. CDR1 and CDR2 from the germline V gene are SEHNR and FQNEAQ (reference sequence). The V and J ends lost 1 base and 6 bases respectively, with 9 bases between them. The CDR3 nucleotides read TGTGCCAGCAGCTTAGGACTGCCTGCTGAAGCTTTCTTT. Translation: CASSLGLPAEAFF.

This clonotype appeared many times. Here the CDR3 DNA reads TGCGCCAGCAGCTTTCGGGATACGCAGTATTTT. Protein sequence: CASSFRDTQYF. The chain carries TRBV5-1 and TRBJ2-3; D not certain. The germline gives CDR1 SGHRS, CDR2 YFSETQ. This CDR3 comprises 11 residues. The V and J ends lost 2 bases and 6 bases respectively, with 4 bases between them.

The CDR3 is CASSPGQGKDEQYF. The CDR3 bases are TGTGCCAGCAGTCCGGGACAGGGGAAGGACGAGCAGTACTTC. The rearrangement uses TRBV6-2 or TRBV6-3 and TRBJ2-7; 10 positions match TRBD1. CDR1 and CDR2 (germline): MNHEY, SVGEGT. The CDR3 covers 14 residues. V trimming: 5 bases; J trimming: 5 bases; junction bases outside the gene matches: 6.

The V gene is TRBV14, the J gene TRBJ2-1; D is ambiguous. CDR3 length equals 13 residues. Germline CDR1 SGHDN, CDR2 FVKESK. V gave up 6 bases and J gave up 6 bases, with 12 bases separating them. DNA of the CDR3: TGTGCCAGCAGTCGGCTACGGGCCAATGAGCAGTTCTTC. This encodes CASSRLRANEQFF.

This clonotype was seen at least ten times. In DNA, the CDR3 is TGCGCCAGCAGCTTGATGTGGGGGGGACGGAACTCCTACGAGCAGTACTTC. Residues: CASSLMWGGRNSYEQYF. The rearrangement links TRBV5-1 to TRBJ2-7, with 7 bases identical to TRBD2. The germline V gene has CDR1 SGHRS and CDR2 YFSETQ. J lost 0 bases, V lost 1 base, and 10 bases had no gene match. CDR3 length: 17 amino acids. The full variable domain, in which reference TRBV5-1 and TRBJ2-7 provide the parts outside the CDR3, is KAGVTQTPRYLIKTRGQQVTLSCSPISGHRSVSWYQQTPGQGLQFLFEYFSETQRNKGNFPGRFSGRQFSNSRSEMNVSTLELGDSALYLCASSLMWGGRNSYEQYFGPGTRLTVT.